This T cell receptor beta chain was sequenced for a study of T-cell reconstitution after alpha-beta-depleted transplantation in children. CDR1 and CDR2 (germline): MNHEY, SMNVEV (reference sequence). The germline V and J ends were trimmed by 5 bases and 0 bases, with 16 bases remaining between them. CDR3 length: 16 residues. Unique molecular identifiers tagged the TCRbeta library. MiXCR, applied by TCRdb to the PCR reads, yields one record per CDR3 protein. Counted here are roughly 610,000 distinct CDR3 sequences, approximately 10% occurring once; the ten biggest clones make up roughly 3.9%. The table lists this clonotype with many counts.

The input for sequencing was PBMCs from the stem cell graft donor, taken from the stem cell graft. The J gene is TRBJ2-5, the V gene TRBV27; D might be TRBD1 or TRBD2, each matching 5 bases. The receptor's source is a human donor who donated a stem cell graft to a child with acute myeloid leukemia. The CDR3 spells CASSLLGTQYQETQYF. CDR3 DNA sequence: TGTGCCAGCAGTCTTCTGGGGACCCAGTACCAAGAGACCCAGTACTTC.